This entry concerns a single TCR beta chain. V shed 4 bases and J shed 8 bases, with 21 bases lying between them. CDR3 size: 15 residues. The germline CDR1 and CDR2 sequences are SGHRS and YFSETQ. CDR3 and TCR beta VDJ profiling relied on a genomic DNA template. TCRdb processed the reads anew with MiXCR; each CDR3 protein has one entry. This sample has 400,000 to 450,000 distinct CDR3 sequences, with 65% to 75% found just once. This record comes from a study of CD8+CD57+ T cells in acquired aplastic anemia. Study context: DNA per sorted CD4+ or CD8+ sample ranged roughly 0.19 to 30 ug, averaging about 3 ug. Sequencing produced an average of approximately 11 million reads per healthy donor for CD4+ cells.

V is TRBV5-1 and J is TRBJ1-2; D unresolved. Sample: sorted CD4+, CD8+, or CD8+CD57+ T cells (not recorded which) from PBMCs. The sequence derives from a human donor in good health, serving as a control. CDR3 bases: TGCGCCAGCAGCCTGGTCAGTCCCCACTTGGGCGGCTACACCTTC. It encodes CASSLVSPHLGGYTF.